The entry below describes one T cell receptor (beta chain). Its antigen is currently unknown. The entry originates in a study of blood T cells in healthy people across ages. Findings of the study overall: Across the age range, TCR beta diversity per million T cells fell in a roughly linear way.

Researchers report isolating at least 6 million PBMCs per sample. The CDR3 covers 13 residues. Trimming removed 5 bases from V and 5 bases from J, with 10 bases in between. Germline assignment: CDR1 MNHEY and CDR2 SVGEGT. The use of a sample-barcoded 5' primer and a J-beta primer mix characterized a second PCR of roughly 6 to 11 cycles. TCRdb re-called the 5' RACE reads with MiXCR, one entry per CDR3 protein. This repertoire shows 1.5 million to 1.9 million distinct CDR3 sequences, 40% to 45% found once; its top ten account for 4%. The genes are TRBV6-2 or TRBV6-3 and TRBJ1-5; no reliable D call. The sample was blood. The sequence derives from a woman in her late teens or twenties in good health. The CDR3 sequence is CASSRLTHQPQHF. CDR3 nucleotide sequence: TGTGCCAGCAGTCGACTGACTCATCAGCCCCAGCATTTT.